This T cell receptor (beta chain) was obtained from a study of T cell repertoires in cytomegalovirus infection. At the level of the study: Public TCR beta signatures indicated both CMV infection and matching HLA type.

The sample holds a few counts of this clonotype. The antigen remains unidentified. TCRdb independently ran MiXCR on the reads; one entry per CDR3 protein. This sample yields hundreds of thousands of distinct CDR3 sequences, of which approximately 24% are seen a single time; approximately 8% belongs to the top ten. Broader study findings: Cumulative frequency (of public TCR beta family members) identified carriers of CMV plus the relevant HLA. Dominant in the ex vivo response were TCR beta clonotypes restricted by HLA-C and specific for CMV.

The CDR3 runs to 15 residues. Germline V gene sequence: CDR1 SGHDN, CDR2 FVKESK. The V gene lost 1 base and the J gene lost 5 bases, with 11 bases spanning the gap. Material: CD8+ T cells from PBMCs. The chain is built from TRBV14 and TRBJ2-2; D is unclear. This TCR was recovered from a human donor in good health (CMV status not recorded). Some clones in this sample may be carry-over from other donors' samples. The CDR3 loop is CASSQARAWTGELFF. The CDR3 nucleotides read TGTGCCAGCAGCCAAGCTCGGGCTTGGACCGGGGAGCTGTTTTTT.